The next 32 T cell receptor beta chains were all read from a single sample in a study of blood T cell repertoires in COVID-19 (dated by TCRdb to the early 2020s). Libraries came from the immunoSEQ multiplex PCR assay. Not all clones reach the TCRdb copy of this immuneACCESS table, which keeps in-frame sequences only. Checked studies attribute under half of the gap to unresolved V genes and leave the rest unexplained. Present in this sample are tens of thousands of clones, approximately 85% of which were seen just once. 25% to 35% of the sample belongs to the ten largest clones. Sample: peripheral blood. The receptors were gathered from a woman of 80 years or more with acute or convalescent COVID-19.

This clone was counted a single time. This sequence joins TRBV5-1 and TRBJ2-1, with D maybe TRBD1 (5 bases). Germline V gene sequence: CDR1 SGHRS, CDR2 YFSETQ. Trimming removed 4 bases from V and 0 bases from J, with 8 bases in between. This CDR3 comprises 14 residues. The CDR3 is CASSEDTSYNEQFF. DNA for the CDR3: TGCGCCAGCAGCGAGGACACCTCCTACAATGAGCAGTTCTTC.

Only one count was recorded for this clone. Germline is not matched at one junction end, which may reflect a read error. In the same sample, other DNA sequences code for this CDR3. The CDR3 reads CASSLSTGGRNEQFF. The DNA for the CDR3 is TGTGCCAGCAGCTTATCAACAGGGGGGCGGAATGAGCAGTTCTTC. This sequence joins TRBV28 and TRBJ2-1; TRBD1 matches 8 bases. The V gene's germline CDR1 is MDHEN and CDR2 SYDVKM. The CDR3 is made up of 15 amino acids.

This clone was observed a few times. This chain uses TRBV5-5 with TRBJ2-1; unclear D gene. The CDR3 is 15 residues long. Trimming removed 3 bases at V and 3 bases at J, with 13 bases between. CDR1 is SGHKS and CDR2 is YYEKEE in the germline V gene (reference sequence). CDR3 coding DNA: TGTGCCAGCAGCTCCTCAGACTCGATCTACAATGAGCAGTTCTTC. Protein product: CASSSSDSIYNEQFF.

The chain links TRBV5-6 to TRBJ2-3, with TRBD2 as a possible D gene (6 bases). The V end lost 6 bases, the J end lost 3 bases, and 14 bases lay between the germline ends. Germline V gene data show CDR1 as SGHDT and CDR2 as YYEEEE. This CDR3 is built from 14 residues. The DNA for the CDR3 is TGTGCCAGCATCCTAGCGTCACGGACAGATACGCAGTATTTT. Translated, it gives CASILASRTDTQYF.

The count of this clone is one. The V gene is TRBV7-7, the J gene TRBJ2-1, with TRBD2 matching 8 bases. CDR3 length equals 15 residues. CDR1 is SSHAT, CDR2 FNYEAQ, per germline (reference sequence). V shed 4 bases, J shed 6 bases, and the junction held 8 bases outside the gene matches. CDR3 nucleotides: TGTGCCAGCAGCTCCGGGAGGGGCGGGCGCAATGAGCAGTTCTTC. It specifies CASSSGRGGRNEQFF.

The chain links TRBV18 to TRBJ2-7; the match to TRBD1 covers 8 bases. Germline values: CDR1 KGHSH, CDR2 LQKENI. With V trimmed by 3 bases and J by 3 bases, 7 bases remained unmatched. This CDR3 is built from 15 residues. The CDR3 DNA follows: TGTGCCAGCTCACCCGGACAGGGCCCTTTCTACGAGCAGTACTTC. Translating gives CASSPGQGPFYEQYF.

The chain combines TRBV2 with TRBJ1-2, with D possibly being TRBD1 (6 bases). Germline V lookup: CDR1 SNHLY, CDR2 FYNNEI. Trimming took 5 bases from V and 2 from J, leaving 12 bases between them. CDR3 length: 14 amino acids. The CDR3 bases are TGTGCCAGCAGTACCGGCCAGGGGAACTATGGCTACACCTTC. Encoded protein: CASSTGQGNYGYTF.

The V gene is TRBV12-3 or TRBV12-4, the J gene TRBJ1-5; D call uncertain. Trimming shortened V by 7 bases and J by 3 bases, and 7 bases separated the two germline ends. The CDR3 is 12 residues long. The CDR3 spells CASKGANQPQHF. DNA for the CDR3: TGTGCCAGCAAGGGAGCCAATCAGCCCCAGCATTTT.

This chain connects TRBV20-1 to TRBJ1-2; tentative D call: TRBD1 (5 bases). V shed 3 bases and J shed 4 bases, with 12 bases lying between them. The CDR3 extends over 13 amino acids. CDR1 is DFQATT, CDR2 SNEGSKA, per germline (reference sequence). The CDR3 nucleotides are TGCAGTGCTAGTTGGGGCATGAGCTATGGCTACACCTTC. It yields the protein CSASWGMSYGYTF.

The chain has TRBV28 and TRBJ2-7; D may be TRBD2 (6 bases). The germline V gene encodes CDR1 MDHEN and CDR2 SYDVKM. V dropped 4 bases and J dropped 6 bases, with 19 bases sitting between them. The CDR3 length is 15 residues. In nucleotides, the CDR3 is TGTGCCAGCAGTTCCTCGGGACTGAGGGGATCCGAGCAGTACTTC. Amino acid sequence: CASSSSGLRGSEQYF.

V and J are TRBV6-5 and TRBJ2-7, with D maybe TRBD2 (6 bases). The CDR3 loop spans 13 amino acids. With 9 bases removed from V and 5 bases from J, the gap between germline ends came to 17 bases. Per germline, CDR1 MNHEY and CDR2 SVGAGI. DNA for the CDR3: TGTGCCAGTTCGGCTAGCGACTACCACGAGCAGTACTTC. Protein product: CASSASDYHEQYF.

The V gene is TRBV23-1, the J gene TRBJ2-1; no definite D call. TRBV23-1 is filed as an ORF, its function uncertain. CDR3 size: 18 residues. Trimming left V 3 bases short and J 0 bases short, with 18 bases between. CDR3 DNA sequence: TGCGCCAGCAGTCACGCCCCAGAGATAAGGAGCTCCTACAATGAGCAGTTCTTC. It translates to CASSHAPEIRSSYNEQFF.

The rearrangement joins TRBV12-5 to TRBJ2-1, with D perhaps matching TRBD2 (6 bases). Germline lookup yields CDR1 LGHNT and CDR2 FRNRAP. With 2 bases removed from V and 5 bases from J, the gap between germline ends came to 13 bases. The CDR3 loop spans 15 amino acids. The CDR3 coding sequence is TGTGCTAGTGGTTTGACGGGAGAAAGGGACAATGAGCAGTTCTTC. Amino acids: CASGLTGERDNEQFF.

The rearrangement joins TRBV19 to TRBJ1-5, with D perhaps matching TRBD1 (5 bases). The CDR3 consists of 16 residues. V was cut by 8 bases and J by 1 base, with 18 bases left in between. Germline loops: CDR1 LNHDA, CDR2 SQIVND (reference sequence). The CDR3, as DNA: TGTGCCAGTTCCGATCAGGGAGGGGCGAGCAATCAGCCCCAGCATTTT. Encoded protein: CASSDQGGASNQPQHF.

This sequence joins TRBV18 and TRBJ1-5, with TRBD1 identical over 10 bases. This CDR3 contains 14 residues. The germline CDR1 and CDR2 sequences are KGHSH and LQKENI. With V trimmed by 4 bases and J by 9 bases, 6 bases remained unmatched. The CDR3 is CASSLGTGVGPQHF. CDR3 DNA sequence: TGTGCCAGCTCACTAGGGACAGGGGTTGGGCCCCAGCATTTT. The full variable domain, completed using reference TRBV18 and TRBJ1-5, is NAGVMQNPRHLVRRRGQEARLRCSPMKGHSHVYWYRQLPEEGLKFMVYLQKENIIDESGMPKERFSAEFPKEGPSILRIQQVVRGDSAAYFCASSLGTGVGPQHFGDGTRLSIL.

The V gene is TRBV7-9, the J gene TRBJ2-7; 8 nucleotides agree with TRBD2. The germline V gene has CDR1 SEHNR and CDR2 FQNEAQ (reference sequence). V was clipped by 2 bases and J by 0 bases; unmatched bases: 3. The CDR3 has 15 amino acids. The CDR3 nucleotides read TGTGCCAGCAGCTTACTTGGGACTAGCTCCTACGAGCAGTACTTC. It encodes CASSLLGTSSYEQYF.

The rearrangement uses TRBV18 and TRBJ2-1; 9 positions agree with TRBD1. The CDR3 loop spans 15 amino acids. The J segment lost 4 bases and the V segment lost 2 bases, leaving 3 bases of the junction unmatched. Germline values: CDR1 KGHSH, CDR2 LQKENI. The CDR3 loop reads CASSPSGTGYNEQFF. CDR3 DNA sequence: TGTGCCAGCTCACCAAGTGGGACAGGGTACAATGAGCAGTTCTTC.

The chain couples TRBV5-1 to TRBJ2-7; D possibly corresponds to TRBD2 (6 bases). Germline CDR1 reads SGHRS; CDR2 reads YFSETQ. The ends were cut back, 2 bases at V and 2 bases at J, with 14 bases in the middle. This CDR3 is built from 15 residues. CDR3 nucleotides: TGCGCCAGCAGCTTTTATTCCGCGGGGACCTACGAGCAGTACTTC. This codes for CASSFYSAGTYEQYF.

The J gene is TRBJ1-2, the V gene TRBV11-2, with D possibly matching TRBD1 (6 bases). This CDR3 comprises 15 residues. CDR1 is SGHAT, CDR2 FQNNGV, per germline. V lost 4 bases and J lost 2, with 14 bases in between. The CDR3 DNA sequence: TGTGCCAGCAGCTGGGGGGGGCAGACGAACTATGGCTACACCTTC. Its translation is CASSWGGQTNYGYTF.

The rearrangement links TRBV6-5 to TRBJ2-4; TRBD1 matches at 7 bases. This CDR3 comprises 14 residues. CDR1 is MNHEY and CDR2 is SVGAGI in the germline V gene. Trimming removed 5 bases from V and 10 bases from J; junction bases left unmatched: 11. The CDR3 sequence is CASSTRTTGSIQYF. As DNA, the CDR3 is TGTGCCAGCAGTACACGCACGACAGGGTCGATTCAGTACTTC.

The chain carries TRBV14 and TRBJ2-5, with D unresolved. With 6 bases removed from V and 7 bases from J, the gap between germline ends came to 15 bases. The CDR3 is made up of 13 amino acids. The germline CDR1 and CDR2 sequences are SGHDN and FVKESK. The CDR3 sequence is CASSIGLTGTQYF. The CDR3, as DNA: TGTGCCAGCAGTATCGGTTTGACGGGGACCCAGTACTTC. Combining the CDR3 with reference TRBV14 and TRBJ2-5 gives the whole variable domain EAGVTQFPSHSVIEKGQTVTLRCDPISGHDNLYWYRRVMGKEIKFLLHFVKESKQDESGMPNNRFLAERTGGTYSTLKVQPAELEDSGVYFCASSIGLTGTQYFGPGTRLLVL.

The V call is TRBV10-3, the J call TRBJ2-3; the match to TRBD2 covers 9 bases. CDR3 length: 15 residues. CDR1 is ENHRY and CDR2 is SYGVKD in the germline V gene. V shed 4 bases and J 2 bases; nucleotides not matched to a gene: 4. CDR3 nucleotide sequence: TGTGCCATCAGTGGGGTAGCGGGAGCCACAGATACGCAGTATTTT. Amino acid sequence: CAISGVAGATDTQYF.

The chain combines TRBV5-4 with TRBJ1-1; D is unclear. The CDR3 has 15 amino acids. Looked up from germline, CDR1 is SGHNT and CDR2 is YYREEE (reference sequence). The V end lost 4 bases, the J end lost 4 bases, and 17 bases lay between the germline ends. The CDR3 bases are TGTGCCAGCAGCCGCCCGGGAGTCCTGAGCACTGAAGCTTTCTTT. This codes for CASSRPGVLSTEAFF.

V usage is TRBV6-4 and J usage is TRBJ2-3; D unresolved. The CDR3 length is 12 residues. V was pared by 6 bases and J by 7 bases, with 11 bases between. Germline loops: CDR1 MRHNA, CDR2 SNTAGT. CDR3 DNA: TGTGCCAGCAGAGATAGCAGAAATACGCAGTATTTT. Amino acid sequence: CASRDSRNTQYF.

CDR3 DNA sequence: TGTGCCAGCAGCGTAGGGGGCCAGTTAGAGTATGGCTACACCTTC. Amino acid sequence: CASSVGGQLEYGYTF. The chain links TRBV9 to TRBJ1-2, with D possibly being TRBD1 (5 bases). Trimming took off 0 bases at V and 5 bases at J, with 14 bases between the two ends. The length of the CDR3 is 15 residues. Germline CDR1 reads SGDLS; CDR2 reads YYNGEE.

This chain joins TRBV6-5 and TRBJ1-4; 8 bases align to TRBD1. CDR1 and CDR2 (germline): MNHEY, SVGAGI. V shed 2 bases, J shed 5 bases, and the junction held 7 bases outside the gene matches. The length of the CDR3 is 16 residues. CDR3 nucleotides: TGTGCCAGCAGTTACGGGACAGGATCAGGGAATGAAAAACTGTTTTTT. Protein product: CASSYGTGSGNEKLFF.

J is TRBJ1-6 and V is TRBV27; 7 nucleotides agree with TRBD1. Germline V gene data show CDR1 as MNHEY and CDR2 as SMNVEV (reference sequence). Trimming at V came to 3 bases and at J to 7 bases, leaving 6 bases not matched to a gene. This CDR3 comprises 15 residues. The CDR3 region has the DNA TGTGCCAGCAGTTTCCTCCAGGGGGTAAATTCACCCCTCCACTTT. This encodes CASSFLQGVNSPLHF.

In its sample, this clone was seen once. This chain's CDR3 is CATSRAGSAGDTQYF. DNA for the CDR3: TGTGCCACCAGCAGAGCGGGCAGTGCGGGGGATACGCAGTATTTT. J is TRBJ2-3 and V is TRBV15; weak D call: TRBD2 (6 bases). The CDR3 loop spans 15 amino acids. Germline V gene lookup returns CDR1 LNHNV and CDR2 YYDKDF (reference sequence). The V end was cut by 1 base, the J end by 6 bases, with 14 bases between.

V gene TRBV6-5 combines with J gene TRBJ2-1, with TRBD2 matching 7 bases. Germline assignment: CDR1 MNHEY and CDR2 SVGAGI. The CDR3 length is 14 residues. V was clipped by 11 bases and J by 10 bases; unmatched bases: 17. CDR3 residues: CAVSIGRPPLEQFF. DNA for the CDR3: TGTGCCGTATCCATCGGGAGGCCCCCGTTAGAGCAGTTCTTC.

The chain carries TRBV7-9 and TRBJ2-3; D is ambiguous. This CDR3 has 14 amino acids. Germline lookup yields CDR1 SEHNR and CDR2 FQNEAQ (reference sequence). With 5 bases removed from V and 0 bases from J, the gap between germline ends came to 9 bases. The CDR3 sequence is CASSPDMSTDTQYF. In DNA, the CDR3 is TGTGCCAGCAGCCCCGACATGAGCACAGATACGCAGTATTTT. The full variable domain, completed using reference TRBV7-9 and TRBJ2-3, is DTGVSQNPRHKITKRGQNVTFRCDPISEHNRLYWYRQTLGQGPEFLTYFQNEAQLEKSRLLSDRFSAERPKGSFSTLEIQRTEQGDSAMYLCASSPDMSTDTQYFGPGTRLTVL.

The chain employs TRBV7-2 and TRBJ2-2; 8 bases are a match to TRBD2. With 5 bases clipped from V and 7 bases from J, the junction kept 15 bases outside the gene matches. Germline values: CDR1 SGHTA, CDR2 FQGNSA. The CDR3 runs 17 residues. Written as DNA, the CDR3 is TGTGCCAGCAGCCCAAGACCGGGACTAGTAATGGGCGGGGAGCTGTTTTTT. This codes for CASSPRPGLVMGGELFF.

The rearrangement links TRBV5-4 to TRBJ2-1; 8 bases are shared with TRBD2. The V segment lost 4 bases and the J segment 8 bases; nucleotides outside the gene matches: 11. Germline CDR1 and CDR2: SGHNT and YYREEE (reference sequence). This CDR3 has 15 residues. CDR3 sequence reads: CASSPSGTSTDEQFF. The CDR3 bases are TGTGCCAGCAGCCCCTCCGGGACTAGTACCGATGAGCAGTTCTTC.